Shown below are 9 T cell receptor beta chains from a single sample sequenced in a study of chemoradiotherapy in HPV16-positive cancers. Libraries were prepared by immunoSEQ multiplex PCR; TCRdb keeps only in-frame clonotypes and omits some of them. The table lists about 10,000 clones, around 88% of them singletons. Sample: blood, taken from a patient who underwent chemoradiotherapy. These receptors were taken from a human donor with HPV-associated anogenital cancer.

This chain uses TRBV7-2 with TRBJ2-3; D is perhaps TRBD2 (5 bases). Looked up from germline, CDR1 is SGHTA and CDR2 is FQGNSA. Trimming cost V 6 bases and J 5 bases, with 15 bases left between them. The CDR3 is 14 amino acids. The DNA of the CDR3 is TGTGCCAGCAGGCCCGGGGTGGTTCAAGATACGCAGTATTTT. This translates into CASRPGVVQDTQYF.

This clone was recorded only once. J is TRBJ1-1 and V is TRBV11-2, with TRBD1 identical over 7 bases. The CDR3 runs 14 residues. After removal of 1 base from V and 3 bases from J, the junction contained 2 bases not matched to a gene. Germline V gene sequence: CDR1 SGHAT, CDR2 FQNNGV. The CDR3 region is CASSLGTGDTEAFF. Written as DNA, the CDR3 is TGTGCCAGCAGCTTAGGTACAGGGGACACTGAAGCTTTCTTT.

This clone was detected only once. The V call is TRBV6-5, the J call TRBJ2-3; TRBD2 is a possible D gene (6 bases). Trimming shortened V by 3 bases and J by 2 bases, and 12 bases separated the two germline ends. The CDR3 is 15 residues long. CDR1 and CDR2 (germline): MNHEY, SVGAGI. The CDR3 DNA is TGTGCCAGCAGTTATGGGCGGGGCCACACAGATACGCAGTATTTT. Protein sequence: CASSYGRGHTDTQYF.

The CDR3 coding sequence is TGCGCCAGCAGCGAAAGCGGGGTTAACAATGAGCAGTTCTTC. It specifies CASSESGVNNEQFF. The rearrangement links TRBV5-1 to TRBJ2-1, with 7 bases identical to TRBD2. There are 14 residues in the CDR3. The germline V gene has CDR1 SGHRS and CDR2 YFSETQ. The J segment lost 5 bases and the V segment lost 4 bases, leaving 6 bases of the junction unmatched.

This clone was recorded once. J is TRBJ2-3 and V is TRBV7-2; D remains unclear. Germline CDR1 reads SGHTA; CDR2 reads FQGNSA. CDR3 length: 12 amino acids. Trimming left V 5 bases short and J 2 bases short, with 5 bases between. This CDR3 is CASSKYTDTQYF. CDR3 DNA: TGTGCCAGCAGCAAATACACAGATACGCAGTATTTT.

The chain employs TRBV19 and TRBJ1-5; 7 nucleotides align to TRBD1. Germline trimming cut 0 bases from V and 7 bases from J; bases unmatched to any gene: 9. Per germline, CDR1 LNHDA and CDR2 SQIVND (reference sequence). The CDR3 contains 16 residues. As DNA, the CDR3 is TGTGCCAGTAGTATAGACGTCAGGGGGTGGGGGCAGCCCCAGCATTTT. This encodes CASSIDVRGWGQPQHF.

V and J are TRBV7-9 and TRBJ1-6; possible D gene TRBD1, 5 bases. V lost 6 bases to trimming and J lost 0 bases, with 21 bases between them. CDR3 length: 19 amino acids. In germline, CDR1 is SEHNR, CDR2 FQNEAQ (reference sequence). The CDR3 loop is CASRQGPTHRSSYNSPLHF. The CDR3 nucleotides read TGTGCCAGCAGGCAGGGACCCACACACCGAAGCTCCTATAATTCACCCCTCCACTTT.

The CDR3 region is CASSRNSLETQYF. The DNA of the CDR3 is TGCGCCAGCAGCCGCAACTCGTTAGAGACCCAGTACTTC. The rearrangement links TRBV4-3 to TRBJ2-5, with D unresolved. From germline, CDR1 is LGHNA and CDR2 YSLEER. V gave up 4 bases and J gave up 4 bases, with 10 bases separating them. This CDR3 is built from 13 residues.

The chain uses TRBV9 and TRBJ2-1; D gene ambiguous. Trimming removed 2 bases at V and 10 bases at J, with 10 bases between. There are 12 residues in the CDR3. Looked up from germline, CDR1 is SGDLS and CDR2 is YYNGEE. In DNA, the CDR3 is TGTGCCAGCAGCGTTCTTCAAGGGGAGCAGTTCTTC. Its protein product is CASSVLQGEQFF.